These T cell receptor beta chains were read from a single sample in a study of cytomegalovirus exposure and HLA in healthy donors. Repertoires were generated with immunoSEQ multiplex PCR, while TCRdb's copy carries only in-frame clones and drops some. The sample records more than 250,000 clones, roughly 90% being singletons. The sequenced sample consisted of PBMCs. These receptors all come from a woman aged 18-35 years in good health and CMV-seronegative. The CDR3 runs from the conserved cysteine through the conserved F or W. The D gene is left open where the match is weak. Some rows mark clone size as missing; the rest say once, few, many or name a class of expanded clone.

CSVERRLTKETQYF,TGCAGCGTTGAAAGGAGGCTAACTAAAGAGACCCAGTACTTC,TRBV29-1,.,TRBJ2-5,.
CATSRDRLSGYTF,TGTGCCACCAGCAGAGATCGTCTTTCTGGCTACACCTTC,TRBV15,.,TRBJ1-2,.
CASSLGTGPSYEQYF,TGCGCCAGCAGCTTGGGGACAGGGCCCTCCTACGAGCAGTACTTC,TRBV5-1,.,TRBJ2-7,TRBD1
CASSLGQGGTYEQYF,TGTGCCAGCTCACTCGGACAGGGAGGGACCTACGAGCAGTACTTC,TRBV18,.,TRBJ2-7,.
CATKGGVETQYF,TGTGCCACCAAGGGAGGGGTAGAGACCCAGTACTTC,TRBV7-9,.,TRBJ2-5,TRBD2
CASSDYGRGSTDTQYF,TGTGCCAGCAGTGATTATGGGCGGGGAAGCACAGATACGCAGTATTTT,TRBV6-1,.,TRBJ2-3,.
CASSTGLATGELFF,TGTGCCAGCAGCACGGGACTAGCGACCGGGGAGCTGTTTTTT,TRBV6-6,.,TRBJ2-2,TRBD2
CASSLHPGVGPEAFF,TGTGCCAGCAGCCTCCATCCGGGAGTAGGGCCCGAAGCTTTCTTT,TRBV7-6,.,TRBJ1-1,.
CASSAALGQGPLILGEQYF,TGTGCCAGTAGTGCTGCGTTGGGACAGGGCCCTCTGATTTTAGGCGAGCAGTACTTC,TRBV19,.,TRBJ2-7,TRBD1
CASSIRSSGGRETQYF,TGTGCCAGTAGTATAAGGTCTAGCGGGGGGAGAGAGACCCAGTACTTC,TRBV19,.,TRBJ2-5,TRBD2
CASSLAGPQETQYF,TGTGCCAGCAGCTTAGCGGGGCCACAAGAGACCCAGTACTTC,TRBV7-2,.,TRBJ2-5,.
CASSYSTGARDSPLHF,TGTGCCAGCAGTTACTCAACAGGGGCAAGGGATTCACCCCTCCACTTT,TRBV6-5,.,TRBJ1-6,TRBD1
CASSVGLATYNEQFF,TGTGCCAGCAGTGTCGGACTAGCGACCTACAATGAGCAGTTCTTC,TRBV6-4,.,TRBJ2-1,TRBD2
CASSPPLAGQTGELFF,TGTGCCAGCTCACCACCGCTAGCGGGGCAAACCGGGGAGCTGTTTTTT,TRBV18,.,TRBJ2-2,TRBD2
CASSPGPGEGEKLFF,TGTGCCAGCAGCCCCGGGCCAGGGGAAGGGGAAAAACTGTTTTTT,TRBV7-6,.,TRBJ1-4,.
CASSHPDSKSRDGYTF,TGCGCCAGCAGTCACCCGGACAGTAAATCGCGGGATGGCTACACCTTC,TRBV23-1,.,TRBJ1-2,.
CASSPTSSFVGNTIYF,TGTGCCAGCAGCCCTACGAGTTCTTTTGTGGGAAACACCATATATTTT,TRBV2,.,TRBJ1-3,.
CASSRQGALGANVLTF,TGTGCCAGCAGCCGACAGGGGGCGCTAGGGGCCAACGTCCTGACTTTC,TRBV5-8,.,TRBJ2-6,TRBD1
CASSVGGGGLSYNEQFF,TGTGCCAGCAGCGTAGGGGGAGGGGGGTTATCCTACAATGAGCAGTTCTTC,TRBV9,once,TRBJ2-1,.
CASSISTGRADLAKNIQYF,TGTGCCAGTAGTATATCCACGGGGAGGGCAGACCTAGCCAAAAACATTCAGTACTTC,TRBV19,few,TRBJ2-4,TRBD2
CASGESGTPNEKLFF,TGTGCCAGCGGGGAATCCGGGACTCCGAATGAAAAACTGTTTTTT,TRBV9,once,TRBJ1-4,.
CASSLRGQTGELFF,TGTGCCAGCAGCTTACGGGGACAGACCGGGGAGCTGTTTTTT,TRBV7-9,.,TRBJ2-2,TRBD1
CASSQGGTQYF,TGTGCCAGCAGCCAGGGGGGGACCCAGTACTTC,TRBV4-2,.,TRBJ2-5,.
CASTNSGGANVLTF,TGTGCCAGCACGAACTCGGGAGGGGCCAACGTCCTGACTTTC,TRBV27,once,TRBJ2-6,.
CASSIRYGQPSPLHF,TGTGCCAGTAGTATAAGGTACGGACAGCCTTCACCCCTCCACTTT,TRBV19,.,TRBJ1-6,.
CASSAESASTDTQYF,TGTGCCAGCAGCGCGGAGAGTGCTAGCACAGATACGCAGTATTTT,TRBV9,.,TRBJ2-3,.
CASSPAGGSNEQFF,TGTGCCAGCTCACCGGCGGGGGGGAGCAATGAGCAGTTCTTC,TRBV18,.,TRBJ2-1,TRBD2
CASSILGRGIGYTF,TGTGCCAGTAGTATTTTGGGGCGCGGAATCGGCTACACCTTC,TRBV19,.,TRBJ1-2,.
CASSRSGPTSNEQFF,TGTGCCAGCAGCCGGAGCGGGCCGACCTCCAATGAGCAGTTCTTC,TRBV7-2,.,TRBJ2-1,.
CSVVGGNEKLFF,TGCAGCGTTGTGGGAGGTAATGAAAAACTGTTTTTT,TRBV29-1,.,TRBJ1-4,.
CASSTPRGAGRYGYTF,TGTGCCAGTAGTACCCCTCGGGGGGCCGGACGATATGGCTACACCTTC,TRBV19,.,TRBJ1-2,.
CASSVGGDRGTEKLFF,TGTGCCAGCAGCGTAGGGGGGGACAGGGGTACTGAAAAACTGTTTTTT,TRBV9,.,TRBJ1-4,TRBD1
CASSFTGVITNEKLFF,TGTGCCAGCAGCTTCACAGGGGTAATAACTAATGAAAAACTGTTTTTT,TRBV7-8,.,TRBJ1-4,TRBD1
CASSLDSVSSYEQYF,TGTGCCAGTAGCTTAGACAGTGTAAGCTCCTACGAGCAGTACTTC,TRBV19,.,TRBJ2-7,.
CASSLGKRGTEAFF,TGTGCCAGCAGCTTAGGCAAACGAGGGACTGAAGCTTTCTTT,TRBV7-8,.,TRBJ1-1,.
CAWSLGENTGELFF,TGTGCCTGGAGTTTAGGGGAGAACACCGGGGAGCTGTTTTTT,TRBV30,.,TRBJ2-2,.
CASSRSSREGYGYTF,TGTGCCAGCAGTCGCTCCTCCCGGGAGGGGTATGGCTACACCTTC,TRBV6-5,few,TRBJ1-2,.
CSAGTGNAAFF,TGCAGTGCTGGAACAGGGAACGCAGCTTTCTTT,TRBV20-1,.,TRBJ1-1,.
CAWSRRGPEQFF,TGTGCCTGGAGCAGGCGGGGACCTGAGCAGTTCTTC,TRBV30,.,TRBJ2-1,.
CASSLEWGTGDTYEQYF,TGCGCCAGCAGCTTGGAGTGGGGGACAGGGGACACCTACGAGCAGTACTTC,TRBV5-1,.,TRBJ2-7,TRBD1
CASSRGTKETQYF,TGCGCCAGCAGCAGGGGCACCAAAGAGACCCAGTACTTC,TRBV10-1,.,TRBJ2-5,.
CASSGQREIGEKLFF,TGTGCCAGTTCAGGGCAGCGCGAGATAGGAGAAAAACTGTTTTTT,TRBV6-1,.,TRBJ1-4,.
CASSQDFGVVGEKLFF,TGTGCCAGCAGCCAAGATTTCGGGGTAGTGGGTGAAAAACTGTTTTTT,TRBV14,.,TRBJ1-4,.
CASSSVTGEEKLFF,TGTGCCAGCAGCTCCGTGACAGGGGAGGAAAAACTGTTTTTT,TRBV7-9,.,TRBJ1-4,TRBD1
CASSRRGAGTEAFF,TGTGCCAGCAGCCGCCGGGGGGCGGGCACTGAAGCTTTCTTT,TRBV11-2,.,TRBJ1-1,.
CASSYQGGLYEQYF,TGTGCCAGCAGCTATCAGGGTGGGCTCTACGAGCAGTACTTC,TRBV6-5,.,TRBJ2-7,.
CASSSTPGQGYEQYF,TGTGCCAGCAGCTCTACTCCGGGACAGGGCTACGAGCAGTACTTC,TRBV7-9,once,TRBJ2-7,TRBD1
CASSSRDRGTGELFF,TGTGCCAGCAGCTCCCGGGACAGGGGCACCGGGGAGCTGTTTTTT,TRBV5-6,.,TRBJ2-2,TRBD1
CASTPRQGTSLYEQYF,TGCGCCAGCACCCCCCGTCAGGGGACGTCCCTTTACGAGCAGTACTTC,TRBV10-2,.,TRBJ2-7,.